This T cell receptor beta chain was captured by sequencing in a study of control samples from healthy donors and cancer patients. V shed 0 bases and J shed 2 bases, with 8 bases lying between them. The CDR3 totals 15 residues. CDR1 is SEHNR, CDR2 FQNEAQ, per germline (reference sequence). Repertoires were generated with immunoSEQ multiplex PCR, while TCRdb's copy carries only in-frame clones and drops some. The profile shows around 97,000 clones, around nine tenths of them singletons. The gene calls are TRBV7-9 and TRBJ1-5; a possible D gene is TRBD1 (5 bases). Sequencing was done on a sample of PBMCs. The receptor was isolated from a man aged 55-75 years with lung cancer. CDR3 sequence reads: CASSLARDGNQPQHF. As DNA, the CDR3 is TGTGCCAGCAGCTTAGCCAGGGATGGCAATCAGCCCCAGCATTTT. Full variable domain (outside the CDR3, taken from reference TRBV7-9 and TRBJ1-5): DTGVSQNPRHKITKRGQNVTFRCDPISEHNRLYWYRQTLGQGPEFLTYFQNEAQLEKSRLLSDRFSAERPKGSFSTLEIQRTEQGDSAMYLCASSLARDGNQPQHFGDGTRLSIL.